Described below is a single T cell receptor (beta chain) sequence and its context. Its antigen is not known. The data stem from a study of beta chain features in type 1 diabetes. Study-level information: Examined across all samples were approximately 99 million sorted cells. Overall study findings and caveats: Among patients with Type 1 diabetes, TCRB CDR3s were moderately but significantly shorter in every one of the four CD4+ subsets.

Central memory, naive, regulatory and stem cell-like memory CD4+ cells were sorted by CD45RO/CCR7/CD25/CD127/CD95/CD27. CDR1 and CDR2 (germline): MNHEY, SVGAGI. The CDR3 runs to 13 residues. V dropped 6 bases and J dropped 1 base, with 9 bases sitting between them. The entirety of the isolated RNA underwent reverse transcription, so expressed TCRB transcripts were sequenced. Sequencing used immunoSEQ multiplex PCR; TCRdb keeps in-frame clones, though not all of them. The top ten clones hold less than 0.03% of a sample with more than 250,000 clones, approximately 20% of them seen once. Sequenced sample: naive CD4+ T cells from blood. This chain joins TRBV6-5 and TRBJ1-1; maybe TRBD1 (5 bases). The clonotype was recovered from a woman between 35 and 50 years old with type 1 diabetes. CDR3 region: CASRPGGNTEAFF. CDR3 DNA sequence: TGTGCCAGCAGACCGGGGGGGAACACTGAAGCTTTCTTT.